This is a list of T cell receptor beta chains from one sample in a study of cytomegalovirus exposure and HLA in healthy donors. Produced via immunoSEQ multiplex PCR; TCRdb's table is partial and in-frame only. The table shows roughly 100,000 clones, with 60% to 80% occurring only once. The sequenced material came from PBMCs. Every receptor here comes from a woman in her sixties in good health and CMV-seropositive. Both conserved end residues are part of each CDR3. Only some rows state a clone size, as once, few, many or a class for expanded clones.

J: TRBJ1-2; size: .; V: TRBV5-8; CDR3: CASSFDRVNSYTF
J: TRBJ1-2; size: .; V: TRBV5-4; CDR3: CASSLGHSKTPIGYTF
J: TRBJ2-7; size: .; V: TRBV5-5; CDR3: CASSSAQGSTAYEQYF
J: TRBJ1-3; size: .; V: TRBV6-1; CDR3: CASSLGHFSGNTIYF
J: TRBJ1-2; size: .; V: TRBV28; CDR3: CASDRGGGYGYTF
J: TRBJ2-2; size: .; V: TRBV9; CDR3: CASSDPRREFGELFF
J: TRBJ2-3; size: .; V: TRBV2; CDR3: CASTIGTSDDTQYF
J: TRBJ1-3; size: .; V: TRBV29-1; CDR3: CSVETHSGNTIYF
J: TRBJ1-2; size: once; V: TRBV7-2; CDR3: CASSLGTVNGYTF
J: TRBJ2-2; size: few; V: TRBV28; CDR3: CASSSTNTGELFF
J: TRBJ2-7; size: .; V: TRBV7-2; CDR3: CASTRNGVEQYF
J: TRBJ2-4; size: .; V: TRBV5-1; CDR3: CASTRTGGGNIQYF
J: TRBJ2-7; size: .; V: TRBV4-2; CDR3: CASSQSQREIHEQYF
J: TRBJ2-6; size: .; V: TRBV28; CDR3: CASGQGPWGANVLTF
J: TRBJ1-2; size: .; V: TRBV28; CDR3: CASSQGTGGRLGYTF
J: TRBJ2-1; size: .; V: TRBV7-2; CDR3: CASRPSGLHMLEQFF
J: TRBJ2-5; size: .; V: TRBV10-3; CDR3: CAISDRAGRTQETQYF
J: TRBJ2-1; size: .; V: TRBV11-1; CDR3: CASSLAPGLHNEQFF
J: TRBJ2-7; size: once; V: TRBV9; CDR3: CASSKTGGVNYEQYF
J: TRBJ1-5; size: .; V: TRBV19; CDR3: CASSMSHSNQPQHF
J: TRBJ2-7; size: .; V: TRBV30; CDR3: CAWEPGLAGVEQYF
J: TRBJ1-3; size: .; V: TRBV7-9; CDR3: CASSPHTGGSGNTIYF
J: TRBJ2-1; size: .; V: TRBV14; CDR3: CASSPTVPNEQFF
J: TRBJ2-6; size: .; V: TRBV9; CDR3: CASSVLPGGTTGANVLTF
J: TRBJ2-1; size: .; V: TRBV15; CDR3: CATGTRFYNEQFF
J: TRBJ2-3; size: once; V: TRBV9; CDR3: CASRGQGAKNTQYF
J: TRBJ1-2; size: .; V: TRBV5-1; CDR3: CASSVGQAQGYGYTF
J: TRBJ2-7; size: .; V: TRBV10-3; CDR3: CAISANTGATHEQYF
J: TRBJ1-1; size: .; V: TRBV13; CDR3: CASSYSSGQMNTEAFF